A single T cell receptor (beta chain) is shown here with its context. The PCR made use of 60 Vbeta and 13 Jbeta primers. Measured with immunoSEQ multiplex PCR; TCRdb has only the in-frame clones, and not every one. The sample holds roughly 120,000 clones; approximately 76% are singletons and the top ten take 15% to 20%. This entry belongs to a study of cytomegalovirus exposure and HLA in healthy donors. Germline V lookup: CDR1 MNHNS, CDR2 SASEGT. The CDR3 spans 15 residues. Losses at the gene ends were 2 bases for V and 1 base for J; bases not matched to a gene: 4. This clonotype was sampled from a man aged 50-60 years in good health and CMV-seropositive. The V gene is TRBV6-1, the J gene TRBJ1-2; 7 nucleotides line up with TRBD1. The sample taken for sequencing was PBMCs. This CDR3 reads CASSEWDSSNYGYTF. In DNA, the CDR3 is TGTGCCAGCAGTGAATGGGACAGCAGTAACTATGGCTACACCTTC.